The rows below give T cell receptor beta chains drawn from one sample of a study of vaccination and CD4 T cells after COVID-19. These receptors lack a known antigen. One entry per CDR3 protein results from TCRdb running MiXCR on the PCR reads. Among 20,000 to 25,000 distinct CDR3 sequences, about 62% were seen once, and the ten largest hold 23%. Specimen: CD4+ T cells from blood, cultured in vitro, collected before SARS-CoV-2 vaccination. These receptors came from a human donor who received a COVID-19 vaccine. Both conserved end residues are part of each CDR3. D genes are given only for firm matches. Where a row states a size, it is once, few, many or the class of an expanded clone; other rows omit it.

j_call clone_size d_call v_call cdr3_nt cdr3_aa
TRBJ1-1 . . TRBV6-2/TRBV6-3 TGTGCCAGCAGTTACTCGGCAGGGAACACTGAAGCTTTCTTT CASSYSAGNTEAFF
TRBJ2-1 . . TRBV12-3/TRBV12-4 TGTGCCAGCAGTTCAGGGACCGGGGTTTCGGAGTTCTTC CASSSGTGVSEFF
TRBJ1-6 . . TRBV6-5 TGTGCCAGCAGTTATTTTAGACAGTCAAATTCACCCCTCCACTTT CASSYFRQSNSPLHF
TRBJ1-2 . . TRBV24-1 TGTGCCACCAGTGATCAGACAGTAAACTATGGCTACACCTTC CATSDQTVNYGYTF
TRBJ1-1 . TRBD1 TRBV20-1 TGCAGTGCTAGAGGGACAGGGGATGGCACTGAAGCTTTCTTT CSARGTGDGTEAFF
TRBJ2-3 . TRBD2 TRBV30 TGTGCCTGGAACCCGGGGGGTGCAGATACGCAGTATTTT CAWNPGGADTQYF
TRBJ1-2 few TRBD1 TRBV7-9 TGTGCCAGCAGCCGTTCTACAGGGGGGTGGGGCTATGGCTACACCTTC CASSRSTGGWGYGYTF
TRBJ2-3 . . TRBV5-6 TGTGCCAGCAGCTTGGACGGAGGGGATACGCAGTATTTT CASSLDGGDTQYF
TRBJ2-5 . TRBD2 TRBV20-1 TGCAGTGCCCAGTTAGCGGGGCAAGAGACCCAGTACTTC CSAQLAGQETQYF
TRBJ1-5 . . TRBV18 TGTGCCAGCTCACCAGGGGATCGTGGGGGGGCGGGAAGTCAGCCCCAGCATTTT CASSPGDRGGAGSQPQHF
TRBJ1-1 once . TRBV11-2 TGTGCCAGCAGCTTAGGAGAAGACGCAGGACACGTGGGGAGTTCCACTGAAGCTTTCTTT CASSLGEDAGHVGSSTEAFF
TRBJ1-1 . TRBD1 TRBV20-1 TGCAGTGCTAGAGCCCGGGACAGGCTCCTTGGGGAAGCTTTCTTT CSARARDRLLGEAFF
TRBJ1-6 once . TRBV5-1 TGCGCCAGCAGCTCTCGGATCGATAATTCACCCCTCCACTTT CASSSRIDNSPLHF
TRBJ1-3 once . TRBV18 TGTGCCAGCTCATCACAGGGAGATGCCGGAAACACCATATATTTT CASSSQGDAGNTIYF
TRBJ2-3 few . TRBV10-3 TGTGCCATCAGGGGGCTAGGAAACACAGATACGCAGTATTTT CAIRGLGNTDTQYF
TRBJ2-3 few . TRBV10-1 TGCGCCAGCAGTACTGGACAGAATACGCAGTATTTT CASSTGQNTQYF
TRBJ2-1 . TRBD2 TRBV2 TGTGCCAGCAGTGGCATTAGCGGGGGGTGGGGTGAGCAGTTCTTC CASSGISGGWGEQFF
TRBJ2-3 . . TRBV5-1 TGCGCCAGCAGCTGGAAGCCCACAGATACGCAGTATTTT CASSWKPTDTQYF
TRBJ2-6 once . TRBV24-1 TGTGCCACCAGTGTGTTGGCGGAATCTGGGGCCAACGTCCTGACTTTC CATSVLAESGANVLTF
TRBJ2-1 . TRBD2 TRBV5-1 TGCGCCAGCAGCTTGGACCAGACTAGCGTGTTTGAGCAGTTCTTC CASSLDQTSVFEQFF
TRBJ1-5 . . TRBV5-1 TGCGCCAGCAGAAAGGGGAGCCAGCCCCAGCATTTT CASRKGSQPQHF
TRBJ1-6 . TRBD1 TRBV27 TGTGCCAGCAGTTTATCTGCAGGGGGATCACCCCTCCACTTT CASSLSAGGSPLHF
TRBJ2-7 . TRBD2 TRBV7-9 TGTGCCAGCAGCTCCTTCATCCTAGCGGGGGGATCACACGAGCAGTACTTC CASSSFILAGGSHEQYF